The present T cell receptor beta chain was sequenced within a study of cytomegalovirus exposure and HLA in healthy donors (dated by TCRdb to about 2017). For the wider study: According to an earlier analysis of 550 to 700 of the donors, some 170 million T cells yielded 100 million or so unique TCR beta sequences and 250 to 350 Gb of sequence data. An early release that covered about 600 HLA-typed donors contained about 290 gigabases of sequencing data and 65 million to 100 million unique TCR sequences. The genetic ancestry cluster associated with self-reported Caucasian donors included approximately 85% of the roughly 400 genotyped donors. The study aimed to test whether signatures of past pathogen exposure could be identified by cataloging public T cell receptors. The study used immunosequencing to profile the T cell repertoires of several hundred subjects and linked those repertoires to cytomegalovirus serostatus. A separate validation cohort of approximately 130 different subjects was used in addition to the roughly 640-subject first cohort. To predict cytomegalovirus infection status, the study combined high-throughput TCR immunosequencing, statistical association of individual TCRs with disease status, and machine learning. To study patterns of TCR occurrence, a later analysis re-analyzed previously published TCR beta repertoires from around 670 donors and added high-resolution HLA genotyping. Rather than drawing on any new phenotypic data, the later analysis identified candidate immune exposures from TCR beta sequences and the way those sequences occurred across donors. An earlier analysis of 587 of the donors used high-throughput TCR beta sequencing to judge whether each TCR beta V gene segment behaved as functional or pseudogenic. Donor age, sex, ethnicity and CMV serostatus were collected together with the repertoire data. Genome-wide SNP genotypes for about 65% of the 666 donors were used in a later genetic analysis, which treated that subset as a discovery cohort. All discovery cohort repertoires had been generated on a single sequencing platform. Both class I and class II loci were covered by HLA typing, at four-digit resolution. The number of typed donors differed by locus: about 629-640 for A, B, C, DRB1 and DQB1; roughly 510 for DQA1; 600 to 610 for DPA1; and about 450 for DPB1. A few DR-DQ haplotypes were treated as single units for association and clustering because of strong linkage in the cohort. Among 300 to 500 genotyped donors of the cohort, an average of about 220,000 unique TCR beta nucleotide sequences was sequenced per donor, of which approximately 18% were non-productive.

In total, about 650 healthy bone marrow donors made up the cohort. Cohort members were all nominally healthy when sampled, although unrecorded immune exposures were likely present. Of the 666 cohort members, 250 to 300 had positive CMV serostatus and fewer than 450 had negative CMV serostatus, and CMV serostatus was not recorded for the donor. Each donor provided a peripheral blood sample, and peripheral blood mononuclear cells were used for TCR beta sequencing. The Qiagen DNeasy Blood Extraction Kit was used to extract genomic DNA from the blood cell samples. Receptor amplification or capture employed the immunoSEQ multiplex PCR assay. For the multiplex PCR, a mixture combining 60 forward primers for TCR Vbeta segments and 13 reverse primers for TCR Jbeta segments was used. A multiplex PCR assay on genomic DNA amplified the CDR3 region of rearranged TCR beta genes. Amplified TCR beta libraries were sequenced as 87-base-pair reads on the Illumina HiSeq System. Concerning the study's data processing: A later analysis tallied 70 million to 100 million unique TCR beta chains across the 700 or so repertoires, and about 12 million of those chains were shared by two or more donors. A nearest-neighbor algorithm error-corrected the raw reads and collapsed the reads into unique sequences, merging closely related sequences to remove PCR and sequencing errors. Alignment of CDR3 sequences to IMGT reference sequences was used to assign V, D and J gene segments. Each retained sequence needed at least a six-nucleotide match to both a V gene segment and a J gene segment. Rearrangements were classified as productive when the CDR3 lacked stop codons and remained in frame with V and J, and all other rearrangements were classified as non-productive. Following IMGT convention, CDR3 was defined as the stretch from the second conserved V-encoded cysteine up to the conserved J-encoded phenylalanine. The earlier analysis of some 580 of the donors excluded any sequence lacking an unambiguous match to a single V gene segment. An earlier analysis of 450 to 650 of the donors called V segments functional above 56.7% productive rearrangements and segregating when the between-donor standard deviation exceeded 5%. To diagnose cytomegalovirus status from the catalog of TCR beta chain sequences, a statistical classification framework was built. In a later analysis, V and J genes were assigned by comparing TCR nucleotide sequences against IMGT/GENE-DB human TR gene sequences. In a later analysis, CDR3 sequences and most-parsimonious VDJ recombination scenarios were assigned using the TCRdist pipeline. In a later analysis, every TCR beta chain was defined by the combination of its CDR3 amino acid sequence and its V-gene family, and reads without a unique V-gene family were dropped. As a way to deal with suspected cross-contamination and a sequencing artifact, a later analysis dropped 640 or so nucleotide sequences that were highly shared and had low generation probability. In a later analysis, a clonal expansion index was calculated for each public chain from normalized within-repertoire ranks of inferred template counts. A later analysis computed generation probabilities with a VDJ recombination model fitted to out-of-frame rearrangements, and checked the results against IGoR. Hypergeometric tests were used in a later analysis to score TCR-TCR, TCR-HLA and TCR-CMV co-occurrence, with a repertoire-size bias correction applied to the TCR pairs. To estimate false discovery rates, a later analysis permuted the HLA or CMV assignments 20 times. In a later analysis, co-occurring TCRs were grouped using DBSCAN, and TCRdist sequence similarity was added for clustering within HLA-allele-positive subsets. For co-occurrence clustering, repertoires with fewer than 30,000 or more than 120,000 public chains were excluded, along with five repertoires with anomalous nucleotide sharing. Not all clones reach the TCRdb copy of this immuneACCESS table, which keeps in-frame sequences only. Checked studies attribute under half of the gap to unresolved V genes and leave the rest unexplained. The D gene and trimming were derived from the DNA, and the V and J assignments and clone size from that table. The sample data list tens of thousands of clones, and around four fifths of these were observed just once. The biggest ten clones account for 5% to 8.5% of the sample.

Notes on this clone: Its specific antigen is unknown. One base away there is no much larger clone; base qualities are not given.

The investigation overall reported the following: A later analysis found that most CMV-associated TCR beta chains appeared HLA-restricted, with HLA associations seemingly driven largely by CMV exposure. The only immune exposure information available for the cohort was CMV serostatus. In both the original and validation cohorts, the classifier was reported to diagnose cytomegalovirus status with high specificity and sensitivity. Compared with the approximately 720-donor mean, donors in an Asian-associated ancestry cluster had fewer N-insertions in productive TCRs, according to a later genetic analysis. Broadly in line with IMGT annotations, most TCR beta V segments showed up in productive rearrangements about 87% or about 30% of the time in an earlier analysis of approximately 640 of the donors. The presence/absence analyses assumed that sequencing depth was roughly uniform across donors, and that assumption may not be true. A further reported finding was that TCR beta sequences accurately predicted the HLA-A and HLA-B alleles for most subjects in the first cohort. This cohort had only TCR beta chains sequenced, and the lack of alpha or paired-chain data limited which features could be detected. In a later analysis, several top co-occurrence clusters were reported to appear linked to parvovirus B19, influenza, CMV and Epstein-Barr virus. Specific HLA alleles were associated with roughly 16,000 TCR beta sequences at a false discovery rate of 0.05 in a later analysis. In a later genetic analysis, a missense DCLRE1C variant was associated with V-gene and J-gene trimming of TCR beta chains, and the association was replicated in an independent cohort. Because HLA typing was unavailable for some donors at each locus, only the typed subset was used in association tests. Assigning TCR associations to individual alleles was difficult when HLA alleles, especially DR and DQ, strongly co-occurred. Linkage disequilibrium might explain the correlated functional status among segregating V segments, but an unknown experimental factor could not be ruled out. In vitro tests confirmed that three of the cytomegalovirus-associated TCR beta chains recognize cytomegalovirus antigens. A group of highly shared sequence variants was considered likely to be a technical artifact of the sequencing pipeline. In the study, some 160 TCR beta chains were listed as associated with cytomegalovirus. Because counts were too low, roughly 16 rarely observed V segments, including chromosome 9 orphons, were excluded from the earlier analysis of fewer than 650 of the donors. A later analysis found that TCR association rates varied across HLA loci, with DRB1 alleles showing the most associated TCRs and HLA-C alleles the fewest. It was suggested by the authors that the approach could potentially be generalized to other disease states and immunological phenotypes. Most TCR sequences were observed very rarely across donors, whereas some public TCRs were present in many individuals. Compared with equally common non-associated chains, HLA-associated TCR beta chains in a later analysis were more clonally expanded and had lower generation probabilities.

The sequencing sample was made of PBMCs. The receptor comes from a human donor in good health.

CDR3 reads: CASSYRVGHYGYTF. The nucleotides read TGTGCCAGCAGTTACAGGGTGGGACATTATGGCTACACCTTC. The V and J genes are TRBV2 and TRBJ1-2; TRBD1 might be the D gene, on 6 matching bases. Reading from cysteine to phenylalanine, the CDR3 counts 14 amino acids. Only the CDR3 region is kept as DNA, spanning 42 bases read in frame from base 1. Taken from the germline V gene, the CDR1 and CDR2 loops are SNHLY and FYNNEI. The V end loses 5 bases and the J end loses 5 bases, and a stretch of 15 bases separates them.